These 17 T cell receptor beta chains came from one sample sequenced in a study of T cells in narcolepsy. The assay was immunoSEQ multiplex PCR, and TCRdb's table has in-frame clones only and misses some. The sample has 35,000 or so clones; roughly 84% are singletons. Sequencing input: CD45RA- memory CD4+ T cells from PBMCs. The receptors stem from a human donor with narcolepsy.

Of note for this clone: Germline and junction disagree at one end, which may indicate a read error. The same CDR3 is also encoded by other DNA sequences in this sample. The CDR3 DNA is TGTGCCAGCAGTCCTTTCGGCACTGAGGCTTTCTTT. Translating gives CASSPFGTEAFF. The chain carries TRBV28 and TRBJ1-1; D is undetermined. This CDR3 has 12 residues. Per germline, CDR1 MDHEN and CDR2 SYDVKM. Based on the CDR3 plus reference TRBV28 and TRBJ1-1, the full variable domain is DVKVTQSSRYLVKRTGEKVFLECVQDMDHENMFWYRQDPGLGLRLIYFSYDVKMKEKGDIPEGYSVSREKKERFSLILESASTNQTSMYLCASSPFGTEAFFGQGTRLTVV.

V is TRBV5-1 and J is TRBJ2-6, with unresolved D. CDR3 length: 15 residues. V dropped 0 bases and J dropped 0 bases, with 4 bases sitting between them. CDR1 and CDR2 from the germline V gene are SGHRS and YFSETQ. Here the CDR3 reads CASSLGRSGANVLTF. The CDR3, as DNA: TGCGCCAGCAGCTTGGGTCGCTCTGGGGCCAACGTCCTGACTTTC. The full variable domain, completed using reference TRBV5-1 and TRBJ2-6, is KAGVTQTPRYLIKTRGQQVTLSCSPISGHRSVSWYQQTPGQGLQFLFEYFSETQRNKGNFPGRFSGRQFSNSRSEMNVSTLELGDSALYLCASSLGRSGANVLTFGAGSRLTVL.

In this sample, this clone turned up a few times. The rearrangement joins TRBV19 to TRBJ1-1; D is perhaps TRBD1 (6 bases). The V gene's germline CDR1 is LNHDA and CDR2 SQIVND (reference sequence). This CDR3 region has 14 residues. The V end lost 5 bases, the J end lost 1 base, and 11 bases lay between the germline ends. This CDR3 is CASSVQGGNTEAFF. CDR3 in DNA: TGTGCCAGTAGTGTACAGGGCGGGAACACTGAAGCTTTCTTT.

The chain is built from TRBV7-3 and TRBJ2-3; D is ambiguous. Germline V gene lookup returns CDR1 SGHTA and CDR2 FQGTGA. The CDR3 is 15 amino acids. Trimming took 0 bases from V and 0 from J, leaving 7 bases between them. The CDR3 DNA reads as TGTGCCAGCAGCTTAACCGGGCCAAGCACAGATACGCAGTATTTT. As protein: CASSLTGPSTDTQYF.

The chain has TRBV28 and TRBJ1-1, with TRBD1 as a possible D gene (5 bases). Deletions cut 5 bases from V and 6 bases from J, with 10 bases between. Germline V CDR1 and CDR2: MDHEN, SYDVKM. The CDR3 length is 12 residues. This chain's CDR3 is CASSLGEAEAFF. The CDR3, as DNA: TGTGCCAGCAGTCTAGGGGAGGCTGAAGCTTTCTTT.

The genes are TRBV6-5 and TRBJ1-3; no firm D call. CDR3 length: 14 amino acids. Germline values: CDR1 MNHEY, CDR2 SVGAGI. V was shortened by 7 bases and J by 8 bases, with 18 bases between the two germline ends. The CDR3 nucleotides are TGTGCCAGCACCCCAGCGGGGAAGTTAGACACCATATATTTT. This codes for CASTPAGKLDTIYF.

The gene calls are TRBV29-1 and TRBJ1-2; D gene uncertain. The germline gives CDR1 SQVTM, CDR2 ANQGSEA. Trimming took 6 bases from V and 4 from J, leaving 15 bases between them. The CDR3 length is 13 residues. CDR3: CSVAGGLLYGYTF. The CDR3 bases are TGCAGCGTGGCCGGAGGCCTTCTCTATGGCTACACCTTC.

This sequence joins TRBV7-2 and TRBJ2-1; 11 nucleotides line up with TRBD2. Per the germline V gene, CDR1 is SGHTA and CDR2 is FQGNSA. J gave up 4 bases and V 1 base, and 3 bases lay outside the gene matches. This CDR3 contains 16 residues. The CDR3 reads CASSLGGTSGYNEQFF. Here the CDR3 DNA reads TGTGCCAGCAGCTTAGGCGGGACTAGCGGTTACAATGAGCAGTTCTTC. The full variable domain, rest sourced from reference TRBV7-2 and TRBJ2-1, is GAGVSQSPSNKVTEKGKDVELRCDPISGHTALYWYRQSLGQGLEFLIYFQGNSAPDKSGLPSDRFSAERTGGSVSTLTIQRTQQEDSAVYLCASSLGGTSGYNEQFFGPGTRLTVL.

The V gene is TRBV9, the J gene TRBJ2-5; tentative D call: TRBD2 (6 bases). V was clipped by 0 bases and J by 5 bases, with 14 bases between them. This CDR3 is 15 amino acids long. Germline V CDR1 and CDR2: SGDLS, YYNGEE. The CDR3 DNA is TGTGCCAGCAGCGTAGAGGTGGAGGGCCTGGAGACCCAGTACTTC. This sequence encodes CASSVEVEGLETQYF.

V gene TRBV5-6 combines with J gene TRBJ1-1; D not resolved. Germline V gene lookup returns CDR1 SGHDT and CDR2 YYEEEE. V was clipped by 0 bases and J by 7 bases, with 4 bases between them. The CDR3 contains 11 residues. CDR3 DNA sequence: TGTGCCAGCAGCTTGGCCAGTGAAGCTTTCTTT. Translated: CASSLASEAFF.

The CDR3 DNA reads TGTGCCAGCAGCTCGACAGGGGCCGGGGGGGTCTACAATGAGCAGTTCTTC. Its protein product is CASSSTGAGGVYNEQFF. The rearrangement uses TRBV5-4 and TRBJ2-1; D assignment may be TRBD1 or TRBD2 (8 bases each). The CDR3 extends over 17 amino acids. The germline gives CDR1 SGHNT, CDR2 YYREEE (reference sequence). The V gene lost 3 bases and the J gene lost 3 bases, with 19 bases spanning the gap.

This chain joins TRBV6-5 and TRBJ1-2; D call uncertain. The germline V and J ends were trimmed by 2 bases and 8 bases, with 21 bases remaining between them. CDR1 is MNHEY, CDR2 SVGAGI, per germline. CDR3 size: 16 residues. CDR3 nucleotides: TGTGCCAGCAGTTACGGGGAACTACCCACCTCTTGCGGCTACACCTTC. It translates to CASSYGELPTSCGYTF.

This clone was picked up one time. V usage is TRBV6-6 and J usage is TRBJ1-1, with D unresolved. The CDR3 is 14 amino acids. CDR1 and CDR2 from the germline V gene are MNHNY and SVGAGI (reference sequence). The ends were cut back, 6 bases at V and 0 bases at J, with 11 bases in the middle. The CDR3: CASSPPGMNTEAFF. CDR3 sequence (DNA): TGTGCCAGCAGCCCACCGGGAATGAACACTGAAGCTTTCTTT.

The V and J genes are TRBV7-9 and TRBJ1-1; no reliable D call. In germline, CDR1 is SEHNR, CDR2 FQNEAQ (reference sequence). The CDR3 spans 17 residues. V was pared by 0 bases and J by 1 base, with 15 bases between. The CDR3 coding sequence is TGTGCCAGCAGCTTAGCGGGCAGATTGGGCAGGAACACTGAAGCTTTCTTT. This sequence encodes CASSLAGRLGRNTEAFF.

The rearrangement uses TRBV11-2 and TRBJ1-5; a weak D match, TRBD1 (5 bases). This CDR3 spans 16 amino acids. Trimming shortened V by 5 bases and J by 7 bases, and 21 bases separated the two germline ends. Germline-derived CDR1 and CDR2 are SGHAT and FQNNGV. The CDR3 nucleotides read TGTGCCAGCAGCCCCCACAGTGGGGCAGTCGGGCAGCCCCAGCATTTT. Amino acid sequence: CASSPHSGAVGQPQHF.

This clone was seen more than once but under ten times. The CDR3 region is CASSSRDRGRGTEAFF. CDR3 DNA: TGTGCCAGCTCATCCCGGGACAGGGGGAGGGGAACTGAAGCTTTCTTT. The rearrangement joins TRBV18 to TRBJ1-1, with 11 bases identical to TRBD1. Germline V gene lookup returns CDR1 KGHSH and CDR2 LQKENI. V lost 5 bases, J lost 5 bases, and 10 bases stayed unmatched. This CDR3 comprises 16 residues.

The chain has TRBV29-1 and TRBJ1-6; D is unclear. The length of the CDR3 is 13 residues. V was trimmed by 5 bases and J by 5 bases, leaving 10 bases between them. Germline CDR1 SQVTM, CDR2 ANQGSEA. For the CDR3, the DNA is TGCAGCGTTAAAATAAATGATAATTCACCCCTCCACTTT. Its translation is CSVKINDNSPLHF.